The 5 T cell receptor beta chains below were found in one sample sequenced in a study of post-analysis software for immune sequencing data. The library was made from cDNA and included unique molecular identifiers. One entry per CDR3 protein, called by TCRdb with MiXCR from the PCR reads. The sample comprises hundreds of thousands of distinct CDR3 sequences, 35% to 40% of which are singletons, and less than 6% rests with the top ten. Findings of the study overall: Included in a set of a few TRBV segments more frequent in patients than controls were TRBV5-6, TRBV5-1 and TRBV20-1.

These TCRs are of unknown antigen specificity. Sequences were obtained from blood. The receptor set was obtained from a girl between 5 and 17 years old with multiple sclerosis.

This clonotype was picked up many times. The V gene is TRBV14, the J gene TRBJ2-1, with D possibly being TRBD2 (7 bases). Trimming shortened V by 0 bases and J by 8 bases, and 14 bases separated the two germline ends. CDR3 length equals 15 residues. Germline CDR1 is SGHDN and CDR2 is FVKESK. The CDR3 reads CASSQDWGGPDEQFF. Written as DNA, the CDR3 is TGTGCCAGCAGCCAAGATTGGGGGGGGCCTGATGAGCAGTTCTTC.

This clonotype is a singleton in its sample. One end of the junction does not line up with germline, which may come from a read error. The V gene is TRBV3-1, the J gene TRBJ2-1; 7 bases agree with TRBD2. Germline-derived CDR1 and CDR2 are LGHDT and YNNKEL (reference sequence). The CDR3 has 16 residues. Here the CDR3 reads CASSRTGGSSHNEQFF. In DNA form, the CDR3 reads TGTGCCAGCAGCCGTACTGGCGGGAGCTCCCACAATGAGCAGTTCTTC.

V gene TRBV28 combines with J gene TRBJ2-3; D gene unclear. The CDR3 is 14 residues long. V was trimmed by 5 bases and J by 0 bases, leaving 9 bases between them. CDR1 and CDR2 (germline): MDHEN, SYDVKM. The CDR3 DNA sequence: TGTGCCAGCAGTACCTCCCGGAGCACAGATACGCAGTATTTT. It yields the protein CASSTSRSTDTQYF.

The rearrangement joins TRBV29-1 to TRBJ2-5; 8 bases agree with TRBD1. V was clipped by 0 bases and J by 5 bases; unmatched bases: 8. Germline assignment: CDR1 SQVTM and CDR2 ANQGSEA. CDR3 size: 15 residues. The CDR3 sequence: CSVEDRTGTWETQYF. Written as DNA, the CDR3 is TGCAGCGTTGAAGACAGGACAGGGACCTGGGAGACCCAGTACTTC.

This clonotype was picked up a small number of times. This could be a read error, since a much larger clone is one nucleotide away. The chain employs TRBV2 and TRBJ2-1; D not certain. Germline-derived CDR1 and CDR2 are SNHLY and FYNNEI. This CDR3 is 13 amino acids long. The CDR3 nucleotides read TGTGCCAGCAGTGAAGACCGCCACAATGAGCAGGTCTTC. Translating gives CASSEDRHNEQVF.